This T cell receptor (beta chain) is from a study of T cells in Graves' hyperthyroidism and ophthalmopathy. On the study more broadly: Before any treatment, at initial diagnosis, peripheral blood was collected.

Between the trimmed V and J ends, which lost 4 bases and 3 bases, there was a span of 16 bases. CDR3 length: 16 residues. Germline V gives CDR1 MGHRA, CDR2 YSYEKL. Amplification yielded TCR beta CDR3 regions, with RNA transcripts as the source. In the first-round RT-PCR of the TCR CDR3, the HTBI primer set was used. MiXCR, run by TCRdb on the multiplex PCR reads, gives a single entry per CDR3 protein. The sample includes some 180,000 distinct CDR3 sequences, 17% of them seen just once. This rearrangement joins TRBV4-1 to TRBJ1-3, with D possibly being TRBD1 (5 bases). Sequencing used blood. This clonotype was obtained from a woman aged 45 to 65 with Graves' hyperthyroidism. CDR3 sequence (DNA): TGCGCCAGCAGCCGTTGGCCGAAGACAGATGGAAACACCATATATTTT. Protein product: CASSRWPKTDGNTIYF.